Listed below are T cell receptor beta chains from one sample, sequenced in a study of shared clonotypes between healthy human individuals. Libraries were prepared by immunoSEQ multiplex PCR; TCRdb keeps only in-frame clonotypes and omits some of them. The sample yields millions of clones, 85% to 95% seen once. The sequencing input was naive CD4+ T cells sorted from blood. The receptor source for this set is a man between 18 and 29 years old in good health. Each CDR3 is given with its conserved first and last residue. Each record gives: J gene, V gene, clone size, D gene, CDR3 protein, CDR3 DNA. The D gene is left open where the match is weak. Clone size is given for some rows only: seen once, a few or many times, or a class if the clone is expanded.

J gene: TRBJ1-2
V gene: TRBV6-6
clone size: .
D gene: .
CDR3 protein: CASSYSEGPYGYTF
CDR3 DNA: TGTGCCAGCAGTTACTCGGAGGGACCCTATGGCTACACCTTC

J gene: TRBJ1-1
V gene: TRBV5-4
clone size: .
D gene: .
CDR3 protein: CASSLARMNTEAFF
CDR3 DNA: TGTGCCAGCAGCTTGGCAAGGATGAACACTGAAGCTTTCTTT

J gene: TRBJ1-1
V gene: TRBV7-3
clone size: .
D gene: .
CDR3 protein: CASSPVGGNTEAFF
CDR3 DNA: TGTGCCAGCAGCCCGGTCGGGGGAAACACTGAAGCTTTCTTT

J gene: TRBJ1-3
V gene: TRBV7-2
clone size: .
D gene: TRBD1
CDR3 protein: CASSSWDSSGNTIYF
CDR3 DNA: TGTGCCAGCAGCTCCTGGGACAGCTCTGGAAACACCATATATTTT

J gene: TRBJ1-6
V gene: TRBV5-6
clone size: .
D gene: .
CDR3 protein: CASSLEVASPLHF
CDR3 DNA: TGTGCCAGCAGCTTAGAAGTAGCTTCACCCCTCCACTTT

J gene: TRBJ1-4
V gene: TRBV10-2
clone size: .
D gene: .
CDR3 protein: CASSHREHEKLFF
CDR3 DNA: TGCGCCAGCAGTCATAGGGAGCATGAAAAACTGTTTTTT

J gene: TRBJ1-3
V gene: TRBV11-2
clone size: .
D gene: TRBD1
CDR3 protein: CASSWGTGGTGNTIYF
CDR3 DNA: TGTGCCAGCAGCTGGGGGACAGGGGGAACTGGAAACACCATATATTTT

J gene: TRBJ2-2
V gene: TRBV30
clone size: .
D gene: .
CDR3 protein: CAWSVRTSSIRTGELFF
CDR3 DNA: TGTGCCTGGAGTGTCCGGACCTCCTCCATCCGCACCGGGGAGCTGTTTTTT

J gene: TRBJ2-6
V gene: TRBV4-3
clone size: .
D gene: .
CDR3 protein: CASSQDRPGANVLTF
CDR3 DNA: TGCGCCAGCAGCCAAGACCGGCCTGGGGCCAACGTCCTGACTTTC

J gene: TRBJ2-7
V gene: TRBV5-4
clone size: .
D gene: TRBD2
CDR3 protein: CASSSTGGSSYEQYF
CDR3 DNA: TGTGCCAGCAGCTCTACGGGAGGGAGCTCCTACGAGCAGTACTTC

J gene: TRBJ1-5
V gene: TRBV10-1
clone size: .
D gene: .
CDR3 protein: CASSESLVQPQHF
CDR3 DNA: TGCGCCAGCAGTGAGTCTTTAGTTCAGCCCCAGCATTTT

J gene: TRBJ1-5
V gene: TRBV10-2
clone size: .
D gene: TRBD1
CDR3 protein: CASTGQVNQPQHF
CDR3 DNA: TGCGCCAGCACGGGACAGGTCAATCAGCCCCAGCATTTT

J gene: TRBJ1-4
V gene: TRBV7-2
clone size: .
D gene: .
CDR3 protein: CASSVDVTSYEKLFF
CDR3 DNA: TGTGCCAGCAGCGTCGATGTCACCAGCTATGAAAAACTGTTTTTT

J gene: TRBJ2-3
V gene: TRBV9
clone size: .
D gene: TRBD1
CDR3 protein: CASSVLGQGTDTQYF
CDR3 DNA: TGTGCCAGCAGCGTCCTTGGACAGGGCACAGATACGCAGTATTTT

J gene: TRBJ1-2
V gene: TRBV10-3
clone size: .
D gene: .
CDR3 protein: CAISESGGLGANYGYTF
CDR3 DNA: TGTGCCATCAGTGAGTCAGGGGGATTAGGAGCTAACTATGGCTACACCTTC

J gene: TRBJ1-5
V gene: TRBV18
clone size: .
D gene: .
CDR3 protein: CASSPRGPTQPQHF
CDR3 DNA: TGTGCCAGCTCACCGAGAGGGCCAACACAGCCCCAGCATTTT

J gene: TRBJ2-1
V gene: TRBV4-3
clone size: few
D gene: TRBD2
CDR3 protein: CASSQGPSGRNEQFF
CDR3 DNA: TGCGCCAGCAGCCAAGGGCCTAGCGGGCGGAATGAGCAGTTCTTC

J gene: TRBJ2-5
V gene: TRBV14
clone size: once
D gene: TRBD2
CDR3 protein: CASSQDSGLARETQYF
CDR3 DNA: TGTGCCAGCAGCCAAGATTCGGGACTAGCACGAGAGACCCAGTACTTC

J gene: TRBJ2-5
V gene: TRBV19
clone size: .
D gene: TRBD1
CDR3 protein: CASSRDDRGSYETQYF
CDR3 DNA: TGTGCCAGTAGTAGAGACGACAGGGGGAGTTATGAGACCCAGTACTTC

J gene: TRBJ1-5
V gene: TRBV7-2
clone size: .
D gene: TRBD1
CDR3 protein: CASSTETGTNQPQHF
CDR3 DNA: TGTGCCAGCAGCACAGAGACAGGGACTAATCAGCCCCAGCATTTT

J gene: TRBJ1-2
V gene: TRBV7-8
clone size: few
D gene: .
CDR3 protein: CASSLGNYGYTF
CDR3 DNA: TGTGCCAGCAGCTTAGGAAACTATGGCTACACCTTC

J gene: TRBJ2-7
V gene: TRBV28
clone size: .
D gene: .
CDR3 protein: CASSLAGSEQYF
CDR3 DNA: TGTGCCAGCAGTTTAGCGGGGAGCGAGCAGTACTTC

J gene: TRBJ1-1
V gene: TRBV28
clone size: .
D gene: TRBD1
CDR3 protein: CASRDGQGHTEAFF
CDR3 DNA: TGTGCCAGCAGAGATGGACAGGGACACACTGAAGCTTTCTTT

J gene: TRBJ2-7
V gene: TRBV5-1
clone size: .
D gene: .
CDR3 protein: CASSLGTASSYEQYF
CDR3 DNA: TGCGCCAGCAGCTTGGGGACGGCGAGCTCCTACGAGCAGTACTTC

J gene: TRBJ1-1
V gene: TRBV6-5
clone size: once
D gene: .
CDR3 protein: CASSYEGTSTEAFF
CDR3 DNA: TGTGCCAGCAGTTACGAAGGTACAAGTACTGAAGCTTTCTTT

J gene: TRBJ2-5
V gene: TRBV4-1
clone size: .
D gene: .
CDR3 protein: CASSRDSVGSETQYF
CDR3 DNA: TGCGCCAGCAGCCGTGACTCTGTGGGCTCGGAGACCCAGTACTTC

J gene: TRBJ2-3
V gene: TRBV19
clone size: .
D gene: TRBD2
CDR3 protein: CASSISSGGLTDTQYF
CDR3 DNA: TGTGCCAGTAGTATTTCTAGCGGGGGCCTCACAGATACGCAGTATTTT

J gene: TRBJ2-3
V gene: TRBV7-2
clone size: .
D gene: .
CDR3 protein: CATSRGSSTQYF
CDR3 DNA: TGTGCCACCTCCCGCGGATCGAGTACGCAGTATTTT

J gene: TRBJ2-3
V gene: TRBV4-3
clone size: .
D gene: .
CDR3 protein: CASSQVPERRTSTDTQYF
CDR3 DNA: TGCGCCAGCAGCCAAGTCCCCGAGCGGAGAACTAGCACAGATACGCAGTATTTT

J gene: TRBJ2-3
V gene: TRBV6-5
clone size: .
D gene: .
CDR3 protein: CASSYGRVGAQDTQYF
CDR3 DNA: TGTGCCAGCAGTTACGGGCGCGTGGGTGCACAAGATACGCAGTATTTT

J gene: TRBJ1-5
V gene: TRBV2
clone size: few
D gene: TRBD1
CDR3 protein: CASRDRTGGGQPQHF
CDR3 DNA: TGTGCCAGCAGGGATCGGACAGGGGGCGGTCAGCCCCAGCATTTT

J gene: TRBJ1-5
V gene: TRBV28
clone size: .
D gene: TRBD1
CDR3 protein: CASSRPGQISNQPQHF
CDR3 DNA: TGTGCCAGCAGTCGGCCGGGACAGATTAGCAATCAGCCCCAGCATTTT

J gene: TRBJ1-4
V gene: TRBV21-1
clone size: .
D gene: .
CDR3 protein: CASSPRQGKSEKLFF
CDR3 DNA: TGTGCCAGCAGCCCACGACAGGGGAAGTCGGAAAAACTGTTTTTT

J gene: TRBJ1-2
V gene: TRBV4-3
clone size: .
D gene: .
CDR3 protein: CASSQERSAVAYGYTF
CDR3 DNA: TGCGCCAGCAGCCAAGAAAGATCGGCAGTAGCTTATGGCTACACCTTC

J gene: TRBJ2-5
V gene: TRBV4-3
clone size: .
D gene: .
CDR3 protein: CASSQDPPGQYQETQYF
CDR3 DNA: TGCGCCAGCAGCCAAGATCCTCCGGGCCAATATCAAGAGACCCAGTACTTC

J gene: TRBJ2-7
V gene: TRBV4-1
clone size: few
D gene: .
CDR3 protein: CASSQGLRAGEQYF
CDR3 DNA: TGCGCCAGCAGCCAAGGACTCAGGGCCGGGGAGCAGTACTTC

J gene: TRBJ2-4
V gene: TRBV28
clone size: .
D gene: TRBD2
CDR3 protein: CASSLRGVRIQYF
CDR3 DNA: TGTGCCAGCAGTTTACGGGGGGTACGGATTCAGTACTTC

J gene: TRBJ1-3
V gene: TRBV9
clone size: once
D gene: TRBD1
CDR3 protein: CASAIRDRNWDTIYF
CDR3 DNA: TGTGCCAGCGCGATCCGGGACAGAAATTGGGACACCATATATTTT

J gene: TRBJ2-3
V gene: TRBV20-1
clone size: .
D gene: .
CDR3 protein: CSARLGDTQYF
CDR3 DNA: TGCAGTGCTCGACTAGGGGATACGCAGTATTTT

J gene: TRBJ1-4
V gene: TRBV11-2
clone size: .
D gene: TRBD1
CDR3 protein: CASSRYRGQDEKLFF
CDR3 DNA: TGTGCCAGCAGCAGATACAGGGGGCAGGATGAAAAACTGTTTTTT

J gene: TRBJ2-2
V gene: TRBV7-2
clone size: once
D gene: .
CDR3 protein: CASSLDLITGELFF
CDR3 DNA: TGTGCCAGCAGCTTAGACTTAATCACCGGGGAGCTGTTTTTT

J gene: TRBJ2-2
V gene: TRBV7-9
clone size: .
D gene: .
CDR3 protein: CASSQRLLLESTNTGELFF
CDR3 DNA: TGTGCCAGCAGCCAGCGTTTACTTTTGGAGTCGACGAACACCGGGGAGCTGTTTTTT

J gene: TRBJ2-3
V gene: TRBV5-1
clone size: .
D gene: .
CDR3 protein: CASSVSGPLDTQYF
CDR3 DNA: TGCGCCAGCAGCGTGAGCGGGCCCTTGGATACGCAGTATTTT

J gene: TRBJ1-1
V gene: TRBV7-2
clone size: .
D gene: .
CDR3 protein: CASSLGENTEAFF
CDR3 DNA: TGTGCCAGCAGCTTAGGGGAAAACACTGAAGCTTTCTTT

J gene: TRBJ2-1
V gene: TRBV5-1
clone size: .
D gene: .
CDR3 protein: CASSLETGMEQFF
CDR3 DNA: TGCGCCAGCAGCTTGGAGACGGGGATGGAGCAGTTCTTC

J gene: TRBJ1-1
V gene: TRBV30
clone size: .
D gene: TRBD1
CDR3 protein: CAWSVRDSKMNTEAFF
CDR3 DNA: TGTGCCTGGAGTGTAAGGGACAGCAAAATGAACACTGAAGCTTTCTTT

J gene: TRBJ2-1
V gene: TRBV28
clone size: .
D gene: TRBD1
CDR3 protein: CASSLTGTYNEQFF
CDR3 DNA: TGTGCCAGCAGCTTGACAGGGACCTACAATGAGCAGTTCTTC

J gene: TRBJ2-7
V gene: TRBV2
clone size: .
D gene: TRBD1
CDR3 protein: CASSLRQGLTSYEQYF
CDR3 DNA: TGTGCCAGCAGTCTACGACAGGGTTTAACGAGCTACGAGCAGTACTTC

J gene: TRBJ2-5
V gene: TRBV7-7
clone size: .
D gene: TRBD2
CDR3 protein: CASRSSGSSETQYF
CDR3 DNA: TGTGCTAGCAGAAGTAGCGGGAGCTCGGAGACCCAGTACTTC

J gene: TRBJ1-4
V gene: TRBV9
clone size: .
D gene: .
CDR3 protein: CASSVEEEVAAEKLFF
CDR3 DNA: TGTGCCAGCAGCGTAGAAGAGGAAGTGGCGGCAGAAAAACTGTTTTTT

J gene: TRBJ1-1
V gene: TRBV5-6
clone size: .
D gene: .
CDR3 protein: CASSLAEGRMNTEAFF
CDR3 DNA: TGTGCCAGCAGCTTGGCCGAGGGCAGGATGAACACTGAAGCTTTCTTT

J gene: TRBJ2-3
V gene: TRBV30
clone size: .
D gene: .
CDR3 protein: CAWRGQTSSARTQYF
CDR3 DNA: TGTGCCTGGAGGGGGCAGACCTCCTCAGCACGTACGCAGTATTTT

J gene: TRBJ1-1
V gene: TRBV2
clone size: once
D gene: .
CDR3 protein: CASSESLRAFF
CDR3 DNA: TGTGCCAGCAGTGAGTCGCTTCGAGCTTTCTTT

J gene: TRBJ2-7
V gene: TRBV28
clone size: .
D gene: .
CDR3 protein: CASSSPTGTQYF
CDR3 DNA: TGTGCCAGCAGTTCACCAACAGGGACGCAGTACTTC